The 17 T cell receptor beta chains below all came from one sample that was sequenced in a study of brain T cells in children with intractable seizures. This table comes from immunoSEQ multiplex PCR, and its TCRdb copy is limited to in-frame clones, with some not included. The sample has tens of thousands of clones; about 90% are singletons. This material consisted of peripheral blood, taken at surgery. Source of these receptors: a girl aged 2 to 10 with Rasmussen encephalitis and intractable seizures.

CDR3 sequence (DNA): TGTGCCAGCGGGTTAGCGGGATTCGAGCAGTACTTC. This encodes CASGLAGFEQYF. This sequence joins TRBV3-1 (or the pseudogene TRBV3-2) and TRBJ2-7, with TRBD2 matching 8 bases. The CDR3 loop spans 12 amino acids. The ends lost 8 bases at V and 6 bases at J; junction bases unmatched: 6. Germline V gene sequence: CDR1 LGHDT, CDR2 YNNKEL (reference sequence).

This clone was observed a few times. The chain joins TRBV19 to TRBJ1-5; D gene unclear. Germline CDR1 reads LNHDA; CDR2 reads SQIVND (reference sequence). The CDR3 length is 12 residues. The V end was cut by 3 bases, the J end by 7 bases, with 7 bases between. The CDR3 DNA reads as TGTGCCAGTAGTATGGTACAGCAGCCCCAGCATTTT. Protein product: CASSMVQQPQHF.

In this sample, this clone turned up a few times. The chain is built from TRBV7-9 and TRBJ2-2; D not resolved. Germline loops: CDR1 SEHNR, CDR2 FQNEAQ (reference sequence). The ends were cut back, 3 bases at V and 7 bases at J, with 6 bases in the middle. CDR3 size: 12 residues. The CDR3 region is CASSFADGELFF. DNA of the CDR3: TGTGCCAGCAGCTTTGCGGACGGGGAGCTGTTTTTT.

The V call is TRBV6-6, the J call TRBJ2-2; TRBD1 matches at 9 bases. CDR3 length: 15 amino acids. CDR1 is MNHNY and CDR2 is SVGAGI in the germline V gene (reference sequence). V shed 2 bases and J 10 bases; nucleotides not matched to a gene: 8. CDR3 in DNA: TGTGCCAGCAGTTACGGGACAGGGTCTTCAGCGGAGCTGTTTTTT. It translates to CASSYGTGSSAELFF.

The chain is built from TRBV4-1 and TRBJ1-1; D is possibly TRBD1 (6 bases). Deletions cut 1 base from V and 0 bases from J, with 12 bases between. The CDR3 extends over 16 amino acids. In germline, CDR1 is MGHRA, CDR2 YSYEKL. Here the CDR3 reads CASSQADRLMNTEAFF. DNA of the CDR3: TGCGCCAGCAGCCAAGCCGACAGGTTGATGAACACTGAAGCTTTCTTT.

The rearrangement joins TRBV24-1 to TRBJ2-3; 8 bases align to TRBD2. The CDR3 runs to 14 residues. Trimming at V came to 4 bases and at J to 1 base, leaving 0 bases not matched to a gene. In germline, CDR1 is KGHDR, CDR2 SFDVKD. CDR3 protein: CATSEREGTDTQYF. DNA of the CDR3: TGTGCCACCAGTGAGCGGGAGGGCACAGATACGCAGTATTTT.

The rearrangement links TRBV25-1 to TRBJ2-7; D ambiguous. Per germline, CDR1 MGHDK and CDR2 SYGVNS. V was pared by 3 bases and J by 0 bases, with 9 bases between. The CDR3 spans 14 residues. The CDR3 bases are TGTGCCAGCAGTGACAACTGGAGCTCCTACGAGCAGTACTTC. It specifies CASSDNWSSYEQYF.

A single count supports this clone. The chain recombines TRBV7-9 with TRBJ2-5; perhaps TRBD2 as D (5 bases). Germline values: CDR1 SEHNR, CDR2 FQNEAQ (reference sequence). CDR3 length: 13 residues. The V end was cut by 5 bases, the J end by 4 bases, with 11 bases between. CDR3: CASSLEGIETQYF. The CDR3 bases are TGTGCCAGCAGCCTCGAGGGAATAGAGACCCAGTACTTC.

This clone was found once. The chain joins TRBV5-8 to TRBJ2-3; the D is unclear. The ends were cut back, 3 bases at V and 0 bases at J, with 8 bases in the middle. CDR1 SGHTS and CDR2 YDEGEE come from the germline V gene. The CDR3 is 14 amino acids. CDR3 in amino acids: CASSSGVSTDTQYF. CDR3 nucleotide sequence: TGTGCCAGCAGCTCCGGTGTAAGCACAGATACGCAGTATTTT.

The chain recombines TRBV6-1 with TRBJ1-4; 8 positions agree with TRBD1. The CDR3 extends over 15 amino acids. Unmatched junction bases numbered 4, after V lost 2 bases and J lost 5 bases. Germline CDR1 MNHNS, CDR2 SASEGT. CDR3 amino acids: CASSERTGGNEKLFF. Here the CDR3 DNA reads TGTGCCAGCAGTGAACGAACAGGGGGAAATGAAAAACTGTTTTTT.

Concerning this clone itself: A clone one base away is much larger, so this may be a read error. This sample includes further DNA sequences coding for the same CDR3. The V and J genes are TRBV25-1 and TRBJ1-1; no firm D call. This CDR3 comprises 12 residues. Germline values: CDR1 MGHDK, CDR2 SYGVNS. Trimming left V 2 bases short and J 4 bases short, with 5 bases between. The CDR3: CASSELGTEAFF. The CDR3 bases are TGTGCCAGCAGTGAACTGGGCACTGAAGCTTTCTTT. The full variable domain, in which reference TRBV25-1 and TRBJ1-1 provide the parts outside the CDR3, is EADIYQTPRYLVIGTGKKITLECSQTMGHDKMYWYQQDPGMELHLIHYSYGVNSTEKGDLSSESTVSRIRTEHFPLTLESARPSHTSQYLCASSELGTEAFFGQGTRLTVV.

Here the CDR3 DNA reads TGTGCCAGCGAAGGGGGGACTGAAGCTTTCTTT. Encoded protein: CASEGGTEAFF. The chain is built from TRBV6-5 and TRBJ1-1, with a tentative D call TRBD1 (6 bases). Deletions cut 8 bases from V and 5 bases from J, with 9 bases between. The CDR3 sequence is 11 residues long. From germline, CDR1 is MNHEY and CDR2 SVGAGI.

V gene TRBV27 combines with J gene TRBJ1-5; 10 nucleotides match TRBD1. The ends lost 9 bases at V and 6 bases at J; junction bases unmatched: 17. Germline V gene lookup returns CDR1 MNHEY and CDR2 SMNVEV (reference sequence). The CDR3 has 17 residues. The CDR3 loop is CARCPPDRGQTGQPQHF. The CDR3 bases are TGTGCCAGGTGTCCACCCGACAGGGGGCAAACGGGTCAGCCCCAGCATTTT.

The chain carries TRBV9 and TRBJ1-6, with 7 bases aligning to TRBD1. Germline lookup yields CDR1 SGDLS and CDR2 YYNGEE. CDR3 length: 14 amino acids. Losses at the gene ends were 4 bases for V and 12 bases for J; bases not matched to a gene: 10. CDR3 sequence reads: CASSPRQGGGPLHF. CDR3 bases: TGTGCCAGCAGCCCCAGACAGGGAGGCGGACCCCTCCACTTT.

The chain couples TRBV28 to TRBJ2-2; 8 positions match TRBD2. Losses at the gene ends were 3 bases for V and 1 base for J; bases not matched to a gene: 10. In germline, CDR1 is MDHEN, CDR2 SYDVKM. CDR3 length: 18 amino acids. The CDR3 DNA reads as TGTGCCAGCAGTTTTCCCCACCTGGCGGGGGGGAACACCGGGGAGCTGTTTTTT. Amino acids: CASSFPHLAGGNTGELFF.

The J gene is TRBJ2-2, the V gene TRBV6-5, with a weak D call TRBD2 (5 bases). Per germline, CDR1 MNHEY and CDR2 SVGAGI. The V end lost 3 bases, the J end lost 6 bases, and 11 bases lay between the germline ends. This CDR3 has 14 residues. CDR3 sequence: CASSYTRVPGELFF. The CDR3 DNA follows: TGTGCCAGCAGTTATACGAGGGTCCCCGGGGAGCTGTTTTTT.

The rearrangement joins TRBV28 to TRBJ1-1; a possible D gene is TRBD1 (5 bases). This CDR3 has 15 residues. The germline V gene has CDR1 MDHEN and CDR2 SYDVKM. V gave up 2 bases and J gave up 4 bases, with 14 bases separating them. CDR3 DNA: TGTGCCAGCAGTTTACAGGGTCGTCGGGGCACTGAAGCTTTCTTT. It is translated as CASSLQGRRGTEAFF.